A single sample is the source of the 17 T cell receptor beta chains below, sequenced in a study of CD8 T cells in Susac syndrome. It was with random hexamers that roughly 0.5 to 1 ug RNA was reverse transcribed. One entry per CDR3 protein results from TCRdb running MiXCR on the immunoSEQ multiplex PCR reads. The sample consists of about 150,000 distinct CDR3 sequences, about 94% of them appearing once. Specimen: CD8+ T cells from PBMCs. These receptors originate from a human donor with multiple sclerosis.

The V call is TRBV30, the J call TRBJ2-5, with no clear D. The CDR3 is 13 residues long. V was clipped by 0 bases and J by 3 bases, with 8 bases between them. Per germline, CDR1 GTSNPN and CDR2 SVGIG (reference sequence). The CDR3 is CAWSVSWKETQYF. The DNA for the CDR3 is TGTGCCTGGAGTGTCAGCTGGAAAGAGACCCAGTACTTC. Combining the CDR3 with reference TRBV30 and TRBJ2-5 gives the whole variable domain SQTIHQWPATLVQPVGSPLSLECTVEGTSNPNLYWYRQAAGRGLQLLFYSVGIGQISSEVPQNLSASRPQDRQFILSSKKLLLSDSGFYLCAWSVSWKETQYFGPGTRLLVL.

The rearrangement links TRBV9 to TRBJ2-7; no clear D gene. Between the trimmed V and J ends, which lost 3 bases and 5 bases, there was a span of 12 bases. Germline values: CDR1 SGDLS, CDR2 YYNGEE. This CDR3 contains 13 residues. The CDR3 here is CASSAGGRDEQYF. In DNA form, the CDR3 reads TGTGCCAGCAGCGCCGGCGGCCGGGACGAGCAGTACTTC.

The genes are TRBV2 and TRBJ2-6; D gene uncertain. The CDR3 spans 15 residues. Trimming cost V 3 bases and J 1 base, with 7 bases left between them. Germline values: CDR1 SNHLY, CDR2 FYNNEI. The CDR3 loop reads CASSDRSSGANVLTF. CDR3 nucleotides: TGTGCCAGCAGTGACAGGTCATCTGGGGCCAACGTCCTGACTTTC.

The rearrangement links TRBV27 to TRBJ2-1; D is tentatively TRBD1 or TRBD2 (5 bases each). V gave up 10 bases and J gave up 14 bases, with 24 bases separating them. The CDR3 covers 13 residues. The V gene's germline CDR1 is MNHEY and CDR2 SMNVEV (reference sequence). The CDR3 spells CAISLGPGRRKFF. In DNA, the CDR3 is TGTGCCATCTCACTTGGTCCAGGGAGACGGAAGTTCTTC.

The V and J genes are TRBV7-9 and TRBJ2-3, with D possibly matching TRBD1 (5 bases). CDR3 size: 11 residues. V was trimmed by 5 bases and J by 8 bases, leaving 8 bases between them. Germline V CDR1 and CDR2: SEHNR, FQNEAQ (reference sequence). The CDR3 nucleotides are TGTGCCAGCAGCCAAGGGGCTACGCAGTATTTT. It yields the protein CASSQGATQYF.

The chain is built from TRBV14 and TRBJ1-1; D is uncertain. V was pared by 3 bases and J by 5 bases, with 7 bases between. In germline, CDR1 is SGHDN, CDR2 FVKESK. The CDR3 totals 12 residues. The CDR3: CASSQGLTEAFF. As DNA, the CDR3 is TGTGCCAGCAGCCAGGGATTGACTGAAGCTTTCTTT.

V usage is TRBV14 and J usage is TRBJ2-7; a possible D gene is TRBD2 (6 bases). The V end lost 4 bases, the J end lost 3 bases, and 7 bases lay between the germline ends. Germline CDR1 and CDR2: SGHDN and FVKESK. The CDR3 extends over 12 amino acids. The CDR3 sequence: CASSPGGYEQYF. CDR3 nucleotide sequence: TGTGCCAGCAGCCCCGGGGGCTACGAGCAGTACTTC.

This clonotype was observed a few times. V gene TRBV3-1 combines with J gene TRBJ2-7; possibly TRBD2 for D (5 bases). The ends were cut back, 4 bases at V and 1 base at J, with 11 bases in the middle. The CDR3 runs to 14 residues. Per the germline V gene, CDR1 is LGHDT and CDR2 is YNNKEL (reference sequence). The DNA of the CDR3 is TGTGCCAGCAGCCGAGGACTGATATCCTACGAGCAGTACTTC. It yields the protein CASSRGLISYEQYF.

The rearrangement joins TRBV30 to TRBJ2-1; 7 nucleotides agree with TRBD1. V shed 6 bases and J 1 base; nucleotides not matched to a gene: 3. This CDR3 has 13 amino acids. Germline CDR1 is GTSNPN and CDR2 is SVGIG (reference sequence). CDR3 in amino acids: CACSQGSYNEQFF. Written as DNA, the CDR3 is TGTGCCTGTTCACAGGGGTCCTACAATGAGCAGTTCTTC.

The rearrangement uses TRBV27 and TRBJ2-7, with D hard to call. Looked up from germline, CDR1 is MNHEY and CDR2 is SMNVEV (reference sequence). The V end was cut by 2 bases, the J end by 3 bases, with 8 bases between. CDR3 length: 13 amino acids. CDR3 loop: CASSLKGYYEQYF. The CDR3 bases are TGTGCCAGCAGTTTAAAAGGATACTACGAGCAGTACTTC.

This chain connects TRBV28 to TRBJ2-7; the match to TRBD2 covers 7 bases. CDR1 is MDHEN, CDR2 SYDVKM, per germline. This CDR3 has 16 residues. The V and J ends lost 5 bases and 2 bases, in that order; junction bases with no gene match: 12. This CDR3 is CASSQPRGGVAYEQYF. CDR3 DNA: TGTGCCAGCAGTCAACCCCGGGGAGGGGTTGCCTACGAGCAGTACTTC.

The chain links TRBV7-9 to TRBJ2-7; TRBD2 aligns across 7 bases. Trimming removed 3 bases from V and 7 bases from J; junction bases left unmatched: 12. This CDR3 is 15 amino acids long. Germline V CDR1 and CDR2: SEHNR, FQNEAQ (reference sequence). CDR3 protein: CASSFSGSGPEEQYF. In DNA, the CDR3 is TGTGCCAGCAGCTTCAGTGGTAGCGGGCCCGAGGAGCAGTACTTC.

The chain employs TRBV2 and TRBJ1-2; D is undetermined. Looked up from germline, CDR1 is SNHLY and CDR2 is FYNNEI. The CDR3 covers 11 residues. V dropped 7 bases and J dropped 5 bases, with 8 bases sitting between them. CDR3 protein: CASTDGYGYTF. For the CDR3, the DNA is TGTGCCAGCACCGACGGATATGGCTACACCTTC.

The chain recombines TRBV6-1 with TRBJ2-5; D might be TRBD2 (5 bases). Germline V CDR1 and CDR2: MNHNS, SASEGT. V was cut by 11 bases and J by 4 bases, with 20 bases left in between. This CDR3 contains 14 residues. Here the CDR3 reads CAALGGGLRETQYF. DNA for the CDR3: TGTGCCGCACTCGGCGGAGGTTTAAGAGAGACCCAGTACTTC.

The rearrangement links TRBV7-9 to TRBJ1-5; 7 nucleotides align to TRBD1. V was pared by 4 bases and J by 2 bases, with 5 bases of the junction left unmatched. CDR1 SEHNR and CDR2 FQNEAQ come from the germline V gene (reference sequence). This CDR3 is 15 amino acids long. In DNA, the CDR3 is TGTGCCAGCAGCTCACAGGGGAGGGGCAATCAGCCCCAGCATTTT. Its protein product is CASSSQGRGNQPQHF.

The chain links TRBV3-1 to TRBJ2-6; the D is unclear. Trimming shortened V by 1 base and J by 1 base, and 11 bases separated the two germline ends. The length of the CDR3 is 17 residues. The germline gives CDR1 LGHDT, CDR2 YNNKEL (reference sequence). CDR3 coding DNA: TGTGCCAGCAGCCAAGTGGCAGCTACTTCTGGGGCCAACGTCCTGACTTTC. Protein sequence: CASSQVAATSGANVLTF.

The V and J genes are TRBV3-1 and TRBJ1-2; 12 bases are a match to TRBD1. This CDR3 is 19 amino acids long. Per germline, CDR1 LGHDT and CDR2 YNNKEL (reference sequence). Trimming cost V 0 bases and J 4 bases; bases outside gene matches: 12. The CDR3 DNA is TGTGCCAGCAGCCAAGAGATCCGGGACAGGGGGCCTCCGAGCTATGGCTACACCTTC. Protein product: CASSQEIRDRGPPSYGYTF.